This T cell receptor beta chain was sequenced in a study of graft-versus-host responses after intestinal transplantation. About the research overall: Recipients uniformly received anti-thymocyte globulin induction, followed by tacrolimus and steroids for three to four years. Study observations and caveats: Early post-transplant falls in HvG clones accompanied the peak levels of circulating GvH clones.

The assay was immunoSEQ multiplex PCR, and TCRdb's table has in-frame clones only and misses some. The profile shows over 75,000 clones, roughly 87% of them singletons. Worth noting for this clone: Its antigen is not known. This same CDR3 is encoded by further DNA sequences in the sample.

CDR1 SGHRS and CDR2 YFSETQ come from the germline V gene. CDR3 length: 13 residues. V dropped 4 bases and J dropped 0 bases, with 7 bases sitting between them. This TCR was recovered from a human donor who was the organ donor for an intestinal transplant. Here the sequenced sample was unstimulated CD8+ T cells sorted from spleen or lymph node cells, taken before transplant. V usage is TRBV5-1 and J usage is TRBJ1-1; a weak D match, TRBD1 (5 bases). The CDR3 DNA follows: TGCGCCAGCAGCCTGGGGGTGAACACTGAAGCTTTCTTT. Translating it yields CASSLGVNTEAFF.